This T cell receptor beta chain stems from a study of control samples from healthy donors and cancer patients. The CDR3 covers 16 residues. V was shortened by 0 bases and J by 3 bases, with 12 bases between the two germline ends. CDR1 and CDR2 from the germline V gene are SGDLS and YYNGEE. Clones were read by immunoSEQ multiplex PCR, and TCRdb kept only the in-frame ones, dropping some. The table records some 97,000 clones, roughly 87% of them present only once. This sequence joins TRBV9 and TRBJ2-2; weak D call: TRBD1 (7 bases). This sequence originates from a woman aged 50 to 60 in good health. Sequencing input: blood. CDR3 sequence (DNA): TGTGCCAGCAGCGTAGACCCCAGGGGGGACACCGGGGAGCTGTTTTTT. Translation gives CASSVDPRGDTGELFF.